This TCR beta chain was obtained from a study of T-cell memory formation after mild COVID-19. Study details: Among the donors, TCR clusters were largely specific to each donor. Study findings and constraints: Cross-reactive memory apparently joined, as some responding clones appeared in pre-infection memory. Later expanders leaned CD4+, whereas day 15 to 85 contracting clones were balanced CD4/CD8.

This clonotype occurred many times. Its target is not known. After 5'RACE with constant-segment primers, TCR alpha and TCR beta cDNA libraries carrying sample barcodes and UMIs were obtained. From the 5' RACE reads, TCRdb called clonotypes with MiXCR, one entry per CDR3 protein. The sample records around 130,000 distinct CDR3 sequences, approximately 5.9% being singletons. Germline values: CDR1 SQVTM, CDR2 ANQGSEA. V lost 4 bases, J lost 2 bases, and 5 bases lay in between. The CDR3 has 11 amino acids. The chain employs TRBV29-1 and TRBJ1-1, with D unresolved. The sequence derives from an adult woman who had mild COVID-19 (a few samples of this study predate the infection). Cell type and time point are not known. Material for sequencing was PBMCs or a T cell subset sorted from them (not recorded which). CDR3 DNA: TGCAGCGTTGTCGCAAACACTGAAGCTTTCTTT. This translates into CSVVANTEAFF.